This T cell receptor (beta chain) was found in a study of shared clonotypes between healthy human individuals. This clone has a single count. Per the germline V gene, CDR1 is LNHNV and CDR2 is YYDKDF (reference sequence). The CDR3 contains 17 residues. V lost 0 bases, J lost 1 base, and 14 bases lay in between. The table came from immunoSEQ multiplex PCR; TCRdb's copy has only in-frame clones and leaves some out. The table shows about 690,000 clones, with around 90% occurring only once. The TCR comes from a man in his late teens or twenties in good health. Some clones in this sample may be carry-over from other donors' samples. The J gene is TRBJ2-3, the V gene TRBV15; D may match TRBD1 or TRBD2 (5 bases each). The specimen sequenced was memory CD8+ T cells from PBMCs. Subset described: CD45RO+ cells pooled with CCR7-negative TemRA cells. The DNA for the CDR3 is TGTGCCACCAGCAGAGATCTGTGGGGCGGGCGCACAGATACGCAGTATTTT. Its protein product is CATSRDLWGGRTDTQYF.